Listed here are 18 T cell receptor beta chains from one sample, sequenced in a study of shared clonotypes between healthy human individuals. The protocol was immunoSEQ multiplex PCR, while the TCRdb copy is restricted to in-frame clones and leaves out a portion. The profile shows about 2.4 million clones, 80% to 95% of them singletons. The specimen was naive CD4+ T cells from PBMCs. As for subset: CD45RA+ positively selected. These receptors originate from a man between 18 and 35 years old in good health. Some clones in this sample may be carry-over from other donors' samples.

The chain recombines TRBV11-1 with TRBJ1-1; 7 positions agree with TRBD1. The CDR3 spans 13 residues. Per the germline V gene, CDR1 is SGHAT and CDR2 is FQDESV (reference sequence). The J segment lost 3 bases and the V segment lost 5 bases, leaving 3 bases of the junction unmatched. As DNA, the CDR3 is TGTGCCAGCAGCCCAAGGGGGCACACTGAAGCTTTCTTT. Translating gives CASSPRGHTEAFF.

This clone appeared once. The chain carries TRBV4-1 and TRBJ2-2; 9 bases map to TRBD1. Germline assignment: CDR1 MGHRA and CDR2 YSYEKL. The CDR3 contains 18 residues. V was pared by 1 base and J by 5 bases, with 11 bases of the junction left unmatched. CDR3 bases: TGCGCCAGCAGCCAAGTGATGAGGACAGGGGCGGCGACCGGGGAGCTGTTTTTT. Protein sequence: CASSQVMRTGAATGELFF.

In this sample, this clone turned up once. DNA of the CDR3: TGCGCCAGCAGCTTGGGGTCAGTTCATGAAAAACTGTTTTTT. It specifies CASSLGSVHEKLFF. This chain connects TRBV5-1 to TRBJ1-4; D is undetermined. Germline assignment: CDR1 SGHRS and CDR2 YFSETQ. CDR3 length equals 14 residues. The germline V and J ends were trimmed by 0 bases and 6 bases, with 9 bases remaining between them.

The CDR3 DNA reads as TGTGCCAGCAGCCCAAGAGTGACCCAGTACTTC. Amino acids: CASSPRVTQYF. The rearrangement links TRBV7-6 to TRBJ2-5; D gene unclear. CDR1 and CDR2 (germline): SGHVS, FNYEAQ. This CDR3 is 11 amino acids long. V was cut by 5 bases and J by 7 bases, with 8 bases left in between.

The V and J genes are TRBV19 and TRBJ1-5; TRBD1 aligns across 9 bases. The length of the CDR3 is 17 residues. Germline CDR1 is LNHDA and CDR2 is SQIVND (reference sequence). Unmatched junction bases numbered 6, after V lost 1 base and J lost 2 bases. CDR3 sequence reads: CASSIGNRDRGNQPQHF. The CDR3 DNA reads TGTGCCAGTAGTATAGGAAACCGGGACAGGGGCAATCAGCCCCAGCATTTT.

The table lists this clone with a few counts. The rearrangement joins TRBV6-5 to TRBJ1-3; D is ambiguous. The CDR3 totals 16 residues. Germline V gene sequence: CDR1 MNHEY, CDR2 SVGAGI. V was clipped by 2 bases and J by 1 base, with 12 bases between them. The CDR3 protein is CASSYAPTLSGNTIYF. In DNA form, the CDR3 reads TGTGCCAGCAGTTACGCGCCGACCCTTTCTGGAAACACCATATATTTT.

V gene TRBV27 combines with J gene TRBJ2-1; D perhaps matches TRBD2 (5 bases). Trimming took off 2 bases at V and 1 base at J, with 9 bases between the two ends. Germline-derived CDR1 and CDR2 are MNHEY and SMNVEV (reference sequence). This CDR3 contains 15 residues. The CDR3 region has the DNA TGTGCCAGCAGTTTACACCGGGAATCCTACAATGAGCAGTTCTTC. Translated, it gives CASSLHRESYNEQFF.

This clone was observed once. The chain has TRBV15 and TRBJ1-4; tentative D call: TRBD1 (5 bases). V shed 4 bases and J shed 5 bases, with 17 bases lying between them. The CDR3 consists of 16 residues. Germline V CDR1 and CDR2: LNHNV, YYDKDF (reference sequence). The CDR3 loop is CATSMGGQRANEKLFF. The CDR3 DNA reads TGTGCCACCAGCATGGGCGGACAAAGGGCCAATGAAAAACTGTTTTTT.

This clone was counted a single time. This sample also contains other DNA sequences that code for the same CDR3. V and J are TRBV27 and TRBJ2-6; the D is unclear. Germline CDR1 and CDR2: MNHEY and SMNVEV (reference sequence). The CDR3 length is 16 residues. V dropped 0 bases and J dropped 0 bases, with 6 bases sitting between them. The DNA of the CDR3 is TGTGCCAGCAGTTTATCGTATAGCTCTGGGGCCAACGTCCTGACTTTC. It is translated as CASSLSYSSGANVLTF. The variable domain in full, completed from reference TRBV27 and TRBJ2-6, reads EAQVTQNPRYLITVTGKKLTVTCSQNMNHEYMSWYRQDPGLGLRQIYYSMNVEVTDKGDVPEGYKVSRKEKRNFPLILESPSPNQTSLYFCASSLSYSSGANVLTFGAGSRLTVL.

This clone was picked up a small number of times. This same CDR3 is encoded by further DNA sequences in the sample. The chain links TRBV5-5 to TRBJ2-7, with a weak D call TRBD1 (5 bases). The CDR3 length is 13 residues. Trimming removed 1 base from V and 3 bases from J, with 8 bases in between. Germline V lookup: CDR1 SGHKS, CDR2 YYEKEE (reference sequence). The CDR3 bases are TGTGCCAGCAGCTTGTCAGGGAACTACGAGCAGTACTTC. This translates into CASSLSGNYEQYF.

The rearrangement uses TRBV28 and TRBJ2-1; 11 bases line up with TRBD1. Germline V gives CDR1 MDHEN, CDR2 SYDVKM. The V and J ends lost 7 bases and 7 bases, in that order; junction bases with no gene match: 12. The CDR3 sequence is 16 residues long. The CDR3 DNA follows: TGTGCCAGCACCCCCAAGGGGACAGGGGGTTTAAATGAGCAGTTCTTC. Its translation: CASTPKGTGGLNEQFF.

The chain links TRBV21-1 to TRBJ1-1. TRBV21-1 constitutes a pseudogene. CDR3 length equals 19 residues. In DNA form, the CDR3 reads TGTGCCAGCAGCAAAAAGGTGTATCATCCGACGGGGGAGATCACTGAAGCTTTCTTT. Translated, it gives CASSKKVYHPTGEITEAFF.

The CDR3 sequence: CASSPGRNTDTQYF. The CDR3 coding sequence is TGTGCCAGCAGCCCGGGCAGAAACACAGATACGCAGTATTTT. The J gene is TRBJ2-3, the V gene TRBV11-3; no definite D call. This CDR3 spans 14 amino acids. V was clipped by 5 bases and J by 2 bases, with 11 bases between them. Germline V gives CDR1 SGHNT, CDR2 YENEEA.

Worth noting for this clone: Other DNA sequences within the sample encode an identical CDR3. The chain has TRBV18 and TRBJ2-2; 10 bases are shared with TRBD1. Germline loops: CDR1 KGHSH, CDR2 LQKENI. This CDR3 is 16 amino acids long. V shed 4 bases, J shed 0 bases, and the junction held 2 bases outside the gene matches. In DNA form, the CDR3 reads TGTGCCAGCTCACGACAGGGGGCTTCGAACACCGGGGAGCTGTTTTTT. Residues: CASSRQGASNTGELFF.

The chain is built from TRBV21-1 and TRBJ2-6; the D call in the table, TRBD1, was not verified against the DNA. TRBV21-1 is a recognized pseudogene. The CDR3 has 19 amino acids. The CDR3 nucleotides read TGTGCCAGCAGCAAAGCGGGCAGGGGCATTCGCTCTGGGGCCAACGTCCTGACTTTC. Its translation: CASSKAGRGIRSGANVLTF.

The chain combines TRBV25-1 with TRBJ1-1; tentative D call: TRBD1 (5 bases). The V gene lost 2 bases and the J gene lost 10 bases, with 17 bases spanning the gap. The CDR3 is 14 amino acids. Per the germline V gene, CDR1 is MGHDK and CDR2 is SYGVNS. CDR3 region: CASSEIGTLDGAFF. For the CDR3, the DNA is TGTGCCAGCAGTGAAATAGGGACCCTCGACGGAGCTTTCTTT.

The chain recombines TRBV5-1 with TRBJ2-1; 7 bases align to TRBD2. V lost 4 bases, J lost 9 bases, and 10 bases stayed unmatched. The CDR3 is 14 residues long. Germline CDR1 SGHRS, CDR2 YFSETQ. For the CDR3, the DNA is TGCGCCAGCAGCCAGCGGGAACGAAACAGTGAGCAGTTCTTC. Translated: CASSQRERNSEQFF.

J is TRBJ2-3 and V is TRBV5-1; D perhaps matches TRBD2 (6 bases). This CDR3 spans 15 amino acids. The V and J ends lost 0 bases and 0 bases respectively, with 8 bases between them. The germline V gene has CDR1 SGHRS and CDR2 YFSETQ. CDR3: CASSLDAGSTDTQYF. CDR3 DNA sequence: TGCGCCAGCAGCTTGGATGCGGGGAGCACAGATACGCAGTATTTT.